The next 21 T cell receptor beta chains were all read from a single sample in a study of neurological immune-mediated disorders. Each CDR3 protein gets one entry after TCRdb re-called the 5' RACE reads with MiXCR. The table has some 46,000 distinct CDR3 sequences, roughly 4% seen once. Sequenced input: PBMCs. These receptors were taken from a woman in her sixties with multiple sclerosis.

The chain recombines TRBV29-1 with TRBJ2-3; tentative D call: TRBD2 (6 bases). The CDR3 totals 13 residues. Trimming stripped 6 bases from V and 4 bases from J, with 14 bases between. Germline CDR1 SQVTM, CDR2 ANQGSEA. The CDR3 loop reads CSVGRDSSDTQYF. The CDR3 nucleotides read TGCAGCGTCGGTCGGGACTCCTCAGATACGCAGTATTTT.

As for this clonotype: A single base separates this from a much larger clone, so it may be a read error. The gene calls are TRBV20-1 and TRBJ2-2; D is ambiguous. The CDR3 totals 12 residues. In germline, CDR1 is DFQATT, CDR2 SNEGSKA (reference sequence). CDR3 coding DNA: TGCAGCGTCGCTACGAACACCGGGGAGCTGTTTTTT. Its translation: CSVATNTGELFF.

The CDR3 protein is CASSQDLATDTQYF. The CDR3, as DNA: TGCGCCAGCAGCCAAGATCTGGCCACAGATACGCAGTATTTT. The chain carries TRBV4-3 and TRBJ2-3; D gene ambiguous. With 0 bases removed from V and 2 bases from J, the gap between germline ends came to 6 bases. Germline-derived CDR1 and CDR2 are LGHNA and YSLEER. The CDR3 loop spans 14 amino acids.

This clonotype was seen ten or more times. The V gene is TRBV9, the J gene TRBJ1-3; D remains unclear. CDR1 is SGDLS and CDR2 is YYNGEE in the germline V gene. CDR3 length: 16 residues. The ends were cut back, 0 bases at V and 0 bases at J, with 10 bases in the middle. The chain's CDR3 is CASSVAVSLSGNTIYF. For the CDR3, the DNA is TGTGCCAGCAGCGTAGCTGTGTCCCTCTCTGGAAACACCATATATTTT.

Comments on this clonotype: At one of its ends the junction is not consistent with the germline gene, which may arise from a read error. The chain joins TRBV6-6 to TRBJ1-3; D might be TRBD1 (5 bases). Germline V gives CDR1 MNHNY, CDR2 SVGAGI (reference sequence). This CDR3 has 17 amino acids. The CDR3 loop reads CASSYSGGVSSGNTIFF. The DNA of the CDR3 is TGTGCCAGCAGTTACTCCGGGGGGGTCTCCTCTGGAAACACCATATTTTTT.

V gene TRBV20-1 combines with J gene TRBJ1-1; D unresolved. The ends were cut back, 3 bases at V and 4 bases at J, with 12 bases in the middle. The CDR3 runs to 13 residues. The germline gives CDR1 DFQATT, CDR2 SNEGSKA (reference sequence). Here the CDR3 DNA reads TGCAGTGCTAGTTTGTTGAAGGCCACTGAAGCTTTCTTT. This codes for CSASLLKATEAFF.

This clonotype was counted at least ten times. The chain carries TRBV20-1 and TRBJ1-2; no firm D call. Trimming removed 5 bases at V and 4 bases at J, with 8 bases between. This CDR3 has 11 residues. Germline V gene lookup returns CDR1 DFQATT and CDR2 SNEGSKA (reference sequence). The CDR3 region is CSALTGYGYTF. CDR3 nucleotide sequence: TGCAGTGCTTTGACGGGCTATGGCTACACCTTC.

This clonotype was counted at least ten times. V is TRBV5-1 and J is TRBJ2-1, with D possibly TRBD2 on 6 matching bases. V dropped 2 bases and J dropped 4 bases, with 13 bases sitting between them. In germline, CDR1 is SGHRS, CDR2 YFSETQ. This CDR3 comprises 15 residues. DNA for the CDR3: TGCGCCAGCAGCTTACCGGGGCGGGAATACAATGAGCAGTTCTTC. This gives the protein CASSLPGREYNEQFF. Full variable domain (missing parts from reference TRBV5-1 and TRBJ2-1): KAGVTQTPRYLIKTRGQQVTLSCSPISGHRSVSWYQQTPGQGLQFLFEYFSETQRNKGNFPGRFSGRQFSNSRSEMNVSTLELGDSALYLCASSLPGREYNEQFFGPGTRLTVL.

This clonotype occurred many times. The V and J genes are TRBV20-1 and TRBJ2-7, with D possibly matching TRBD1 (6 bases). Trimming shortened V by 5 bases and J by 5 bases, and 16 bases separated the two germline ends. The CDR3 is 13 residues long. Germline V gene sequence: CDR1 DFQATT, CDR2 SNEGSKA (reference sequence). CDR3: CSACRGRGHEQYF. CDR3 bases: TGCAGTGCTTGCAGGGGTAGGGGACACGAGCAGTACTTC.

This clonotype occurred many times. The V and J genes are TRBV3-1 and TRBJ2-1; TRBD2 might be the D (6 bases). CDR1 and CDR2 (germline): LGHDT, YNNKEL (reference sequence). V dropped 4 bases and J dropped 0 bases, with 10 bases sitting between them. This CDR3 comprises 15 residues. DNA of the CDR3: TGTGCCAGCAGCCCCGGGGAGGACTCCTACAATGAGCAGTTCTTC. This codes for CASSPGEDSYNEQFF.

This clonotype was observed many times. This sequence joins TRBV7-2 and TRBJ1-2; D remains ambiguous. The CDR3 runs 15 residues. Germline CDR1 and CDR2: SGHTA and FQGNSA. V was shortened by 5 bases and J by 7 bases, with 20 bases between the two germline ends. The CDR3 DNA sequence: TGTGCCAGCAGCCCTTTTCCGGCGGCAGCCTCTGGCTACACCTTC. It encodes CASSPFPAAASGYTF.

The chain has TRBV19 and TRBJ1-4, with 8 bases aligning to TRBD1. Per germline, CDR1 LNHDA and CDR2 SQIVND (reference sequence). Unmatched junction bases numbered 8, after V lost 10 bases and J lost 13 bases. The CDR3 covers 11 residues. Here the CDR3 DNA reads TGTGCCACCACCGAACAGGGGGGACTGTTTTTT. Amino acids: CATTEQGGLFF.

This clonotype has just a few counts. In this CDR3 the conserved last residue, phenylalanine or tryptophan, is missing, so a read error is likely. The chain employs TRBV7-2 and TRBJ2-5; 7 bases fit TRBD2. CDR1 is SGHTA and CDR2 is FQGNSA in the germline V gene. The CDR3 runs to 13 residues. With V trimmed by 5 bases and J by 6 bases, 6 bases remained unmatched. CDR3 coding DNA: TGTGCCAGCAGCCTCGCGGGGGAACAGACCCAGTACTGC. Amino acids: CASSLAGEQTQYC.

The sample holds many counts of this clonotype. This sequence joins TRBV10-3 and TRBJ2-3; a possible D gene is TRBD1 (5 bases). CDR1 and CDR2 (germline): ENHRY, SYGVKD. V lost 2 bases to trimming and J lost 4 bases, with 10 bases between them. This CDR3 spans 14 amino acids. The chain's CDR3 is CAISEQGSADTQYF. The CDR3 DNA sequence: TGTGCCATCAGTGAGCAGGGATCAGCAGATACGCAGTATTTT.

This clonotype appeared many times. This chain joins TRBV12-3 or TRBV12-4 and TRBJ2-3, with D possibly matching TRBD2 (5 bases). The CDR3 totals 12 residues. Trimming stripped 6 bases from V and 7 bases from J, with 11 bases between. In nucleotides, the CDR3 is TGTGCCAGCAGCCCTGAGGGCTATACGCAGTATTTT. Protein product: CASSPEGYTQYF.

The CDR3 is CASSPGAGTIQYF. The CDR3 DNA is TGTGCCAGCAGTCCGGGGGCGGGGACCATTCAGTACTTC. This chain joins TRBV12-3 or TRBV12-4 and TRBJ2-4; TRBD1 or TRBD2 may be the D gene (6 bases each). The CDR3 totals 13 residues. The ends were cut back, 5 bases at V and 9 bases at J, with 14 bases in the middle.

At least ten counts were recorded for this clonotype. The chain uses TRBV24-1 and TRBJ2-7, with a possible D match to TRBD1 (6 bases). Trimming cost V 3 bases and J 4 bases, with 9 bases left between them. The CDR3 is made up of 13 amino acids. Germline CDR1 reads KGHDR; CDR2 reads SFDVKD. CDR3 loop: CATSDPDRYEQYF. The DNA for the CDR3 is TGTGCCACCAGTGATCCAGACAGGTACGAGCAGTACTTC.

This clonotype was picked up a small number of times. The genes are TRBV29-1 and TRBJ2-3; D is possibly TRBD2 (7 bases). Per germline, CDR1 SQVTM and CDR2 ANQGSEA. The V gene lost 5 bases and the J gene lost 3 bases, with 12 bases spanning the gap. This CDR3 is built from 13 residues. The DNA of the CDR3 is TGCAGCGTTTTTCGGGGGGCTACAGATACGCAGTATTTT. Encoded protein: CSVFRGATDTQYF.

This clonotype was detected ten times or more. J is TRBJ2-7 and V is TRBV7-2, with D possibly called TRBD1 or TRBD2 (6 bases each). The V end was cut by 5 bases, the J end by 3 bases, with 14 bases between. This CDR3 has 14 amino acids. Germline CDR1 is SGHTA and CDR2 is FQGNSA. CDR3 region: CASSPSADSYEQYF. DNA of the CDR3: TGTGCCAGCAGCCCTAGCGCGGACAGCTACGAGCAGTACTTC.

The gene calls are TRBV7-2 and TRBJ1-2, with no clear D. CDR3 length equals 14 residues. V shed 2 bases and J shed 8 bases, with 15 bases lying between them. Per the germline V gene, CDR1 is SGHTA and CDR2 is FQGNSA. Here the CDR3 DNA reads TGTGCCAGCAGCTTAATTACAACCCCCCGGGGCTACACCTTC. As protein: CASSLITTPRGYTF.

This clonotype was observed many times. The rearrangement links TRBV29-1 to TRBJ1-1, with D perhaps TRBD1 (5 bases). The CDR3 runs 14 residues. Per germline, CDR1 SQVTM and CDR2 ANQGSEA. The ends were cut back, 2 bases at V and 3 bases at J, with 13 bases in the middle. CDR3 residues: CSVEPGAFDTEAFF. CDR3 bases: TGCAGCGTTGAACCCGGGGCCTTTGACACTGAAGCTTTCTTT.